This TCR beta chain derives from a study of cytomegalovirus exposure and HLA in healthy donors. Sequenced by immunoSEQ multiplex PCR; TCRdb stores in-frame clones only, minus some. Among 260,000 or so clones listed, roughly 90% were seen once. Germline V gene sequence: CDR1 LNHNV, CDR2 YYDKDF (reference sequence). The CDR3 runs 16 residues. Trimming stripped 0 bases from V and 0 bases from J, with 8 bases between. The sample taken for sequencing was PBMCs. This rearrangement joins TRBV15 to TRBJ1-4; D gene ambiguous. The sequence was obtained from a woman aged 18-30 years in good health and CMV-seronegative. The CDR3 is CATSRDWTATNEKLFF. The CDR3 DNA is TGTGCCACCAGCAGAGATTGGACTGCAACTAATGAAAAACTGTTTTTT.